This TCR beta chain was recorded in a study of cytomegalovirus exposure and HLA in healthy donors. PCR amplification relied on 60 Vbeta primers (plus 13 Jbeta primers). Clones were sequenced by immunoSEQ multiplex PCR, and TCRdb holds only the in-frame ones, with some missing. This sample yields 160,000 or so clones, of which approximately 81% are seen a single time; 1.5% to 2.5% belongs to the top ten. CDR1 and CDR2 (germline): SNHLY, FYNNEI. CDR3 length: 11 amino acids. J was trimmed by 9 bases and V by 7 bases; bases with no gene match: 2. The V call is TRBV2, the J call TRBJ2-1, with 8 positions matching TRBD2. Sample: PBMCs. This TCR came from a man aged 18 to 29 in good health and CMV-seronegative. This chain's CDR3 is CASILAGEQFF. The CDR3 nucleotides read TGTGCCAGCATTCTAGCGGGTGAGCAGTTCTTC.